This T cell receptor (beta chain) emerged from a study of blood T cell repertoires in COVID-19. Study in general: Sites in the United States, Italy and Spain provided acute and convalescent COVID-19 samples. Sources were T cells, B-cell-depleted T cells, or PBMCs; the material itself was cDNA or gDNA.

Original processing methods: Nucleated cell counts were estimated from reference gene primer amplification. Repertoires were generated with immunoSEQ multiplex PCR, while TCRdb's copy carries only in-frame clones and drops some. The D gene and trimming were derived from the DNA, and the V and J assignments and clone size from that table. The table has tens of thousands of clones, 65% to 85% seen once. From germline, CDR1 is KGHSH and CDR2 LQKENI. CDR3 size: 14 residues. V was cut by 0 bases and J by 0 bases, with 4 bases left in between. Sequences were obtained from peripheral blood. The TCR sequence derives from a man aged 45-65 years with active or convalescent COVID-19. The V gene is TRBV18, the J gene TRBJ2-3; D remains unclear. CDR3 bases: TGTGCCAGCTCACCACCAGCTAGCACAGATACGCAGTATTTT. The encoded protein is CASSPPASTDTQYF.